This TCR beta chain originates from a study of shared clonotypes between healthy human individuals (dated by TCRdb to the early 2020s). For context, the study as a whole: A few men and two women, aged 18 to 49 years, made up the cohort. For each donor, CD4 naive and CD4 memory were each given three plates, CD8 naive was given two plates, and CD8 memory was given one plate. Blood TCR repertoires of four to six healthy adults were deeply sequenced to estimate repertoire size and the extent of clonotype sharing between individuals. Libraries were prepared and TCR repertoires were sequenced by different laboratories using diverse techniques, in order to increase sequencing depth and limit assay-specific biases. Between about 0.94 and 10 billion PBMCs per donor were obtained by leukapheresis. Broad study findings and their caveats: Only blood was sampled, and tissue TCR repertoires likely differ from those in blood. Even with the large sequencing depth, rarefaction of the sorted-subset datasets indicated that sequencing was incomplete. Based on pairwise subsampling, the degree of clonotype sharing among donors was expected to be affected by sequencing depth. Naive subsets generally had larger estimated clonotype richness than memory subsets did. Compared with non-shared clonotypes, clonotypes shared by all four sorted-subset donors had higher generation probabilities. Because the study included only a small number of donors, the genetic and exposure-history diversity represented was limited. When several donors were compared, the shared fraction of clonotypes was roughly 5% for naive CD4, 3% to 4% for naive CD8, 2.3% for memory CD4, and under 0.5% for memory CD8.

The donors were healthy, HIV-negative adults with no recently reported acute infections or vaccinations. Every donor was a Caucasian adult residing in Nashville, Tennessee, USA. Magnetic negative selection was used to enrich CD4+ T cells, after which naive cells were positively selected on CD45RA and the negative fraction became the memory subset. Blood was obtained by leukapheresis, after which PBMCs were separated by Ficoll-Histopaque density gradient centrifugation and cryopreserved in liquid nitrogen vapor phase. Analytical flow cytometry was used to check the purity and quantity of every magnetically sorted T cell population. Genomic DNA was isolated from each sorted fraction and quantified by UV absorbance on a Nanodrop 2000c. Using the deep immunoSEQ assay, multiplex PCR amplified TCR CDR3 regions from genomic DNA. For each cell subset, the extracted genomic DNA was distributed evenly across all wells of several immunoSEQ 96-well plates, and each plate served as one replicate. Each replicate PCR for sorted subsets received about 200 ng genomic DNA, equal to around 32,000 T cell genomes. Purified libraries were quantified with a Qubit 3.0 fluorometer, sized on a Bioanalyzer 2100, and re-quantified with the KAPA Library Quantification kit. Each immunoSEQ 96-well plate was sequenced on its own single-read 150-cycle Illumina NextSeq 550 flow cell. Per the source publication's procedure: Because only junctional sequences without quality scores were contained in the immunoSEQ output, filtering matching that applied to full-length reads could not be performed. To assign V/J genes and CDR3, sequences were annotated using PyIR, a Python wrapper for IgBLAST v1.9, with IMGT germline references. Reads with weak V/J assignments (E-value above 1e-6), missing CDR3, stop codons, out-of-frame junctions, or ambiguous translated residues were removed. A V3J clonotype was defined by an identical inferred V gene, J gene, and CDR3 amino acid sequence. To compute the percentage overlap between repertoires, the number of shared unique clonotypes was divided by the size of the smaller repertoire. Richness of each repertoire was evaluated using RTK rarefaction, the Chao1 estimator, and Recon v2.1 estimates of unobserved clonotypes. Generation probabilities were computed with OLGA for all TCRbeta clonotypes obtained by the gDNA method from four donors. TCRdb holds this immuneACCESS table with in-frame rearrangements only. Some clones are missing; in checked studies, unresolved V genes explain under half, and the rest has no known cause. V, J and clone size are taken as reported in that table, and D and trimming were inferred from the DNA itself. The sample data list about 730,000 clones, and about two thirds of these were observed just once. About 1.8% of the sample belongs to the ten largest clones.

Turning to this clone: The target of this receptor is not known. No much larger clone exists at a distance of one base, and base qualities are not known.

Ends trimmed: V by 4 bases, J by 2 bases; bases unmatched to a gene: 4. The germline V gene specifies SGHTA as CDR1 and FQGTGA as CDR2. From the cysteine up to the phenylalanine, the CDR3 has a length of 16 residues. Only the CDR3 DNA stays, 48 bases, in frame from base 1. The TCR sequence derives from a woman in her 30s in good health. The chain couples TRBV7-3 to TRBJ2-1; TRBD2 aligns with 11 central bases. Material for sequencing was memory CD4+ T cells sorted from blood. This specimen's cell subset or site label, per the study, means: CD45RA-negative fraction. For the CDR3, the sequence is CASSYSGRAAYNEQFF. The bases are TGTGCCAGCAGCTATAGCGGGAGGGCCGCCTACAATGAGCAGTTCTTC.